The clone carrying this T cell receptor beta chain was seen at least ten times. Antigen unknown. This entry is derived from a study of post-analysis software for immune sequencing data. In the study overall: The study covered relapsing-remitting, secondary progressive and progressive-relapsing courses of multiple sclerosis.

TCR beta cDNA libraries included unique molecular identifiers. TCRdb redid the calling of the PCR reads with MiXCR, one entry per CDR3 protein. The top ten hold about 1.4% of the sample, which has over 150,000 distinct CDR3 sequences, approximately 28% seen once. Study observations and caveats: Multiple sclerosis patients had significantly lower normalized Chao1 diversity than controls. Samples from a shared batch, those prepared together, strongly co-clustered by F measure.

Sequenced material: blood. This receptor was identified in a girl aged 5-17 years with multiple sclerosis.

The CDR3 DNA follows: TGTGCCAGCATCCGGGGAGCTAGCCGGAGAGAGACCCAGTACTTC. Its protein is CASIRGASRRETQYF. This sequence joins TRBV6-6 and TRBJ2-5; TRBD2 is a possible D gene (5 bases). Germline CDR1 and CDR2: MNHNY and SVGAGI (reference sequence). V lost 7 bases to trimming and J lost 4 bases, with 19 bases between them. This CDR3 has 15 amino acids.